This T cell receptor beta chain was retrieved from a study of cytomegalovirus exposure and HLA in healthy donors. The primer mix had 60 Vbeta and 13 Jbeta primers. Here immunoSEQ multiplex PCR was the method, and the copy in TCRdb shows in-frame clones only, minus some. The sample lists 45,000 to 55,000 clones, approximately 52% occurring once. Germline-derived CDR1 and CDR2 are KGHSH and LQKENI. V lost 5 bases and J lost 7; bases outside the gene matches: 2. This CDR3 is 13 amino acids long. Likely unrecorded immune exposures existed in these nominally healthy donors. The origin of this receptor is a human donor in good health. V and J are TRBV18 and TRBJ1-5, with 10 positions matching TRBD1. Specimen: PBMCs. CDR3 coding DNA: TGTGCCAGCTCAGGGACAGGGGAACAGCCCCAGCATTTT. Encoded protein: CASSGTGEQPQHF.